Each of the 23 T cell receptor beta chains below was sequenced from the same sample in a study of cytomegalovirus exposure and HLA in healthy donors. 60 Vbeta and 13 Jbeta primers were used in PCR. Profiling relied on immunoSEQ multiplex PCR, and the TCRdb table lists in-frame clones only, not all of them. The sample gives some 170,000 clones, approximately 80% of which show up once; approximately 5% is in the top ten. Sequenced input: PBMCs. Every receptor here comes from a woman aged 18 to 35 in good health and CMV-seropositive.

CDR3 amino acids: CASSQDRRGAVPGNTIYF. In nucleotides, the CDR3 is TGCGCCAGCAGCCAAGATCGGCGGGGCGCGGTTCCAGGAAACACCATATATTTT. This sequence joins TRBV4-3 and TRBJ1-3; a weak D match, TRBD1 (5 bases). The CDR3 has 18 amino acids. Germline CDR1 and CDR2: LGHNA and YSLEER. V was trimmed by 0 bases and J by 4 bases, leaving 19 bases between them.

V is TRBV4-1 and J is TRBJ2-7, with D possibly matching TRBD1 (6 bases). This CDR3 is built from 14 residues. Between the trimmed V and J ends, which lost 3 bases and 3 bases, there was a span of 12 bases. Germline assignment: CDR1 MGHRA and CDR2 YSYEKL. CDR3 sequence: CASSHEQGFYEQYF. CDR3 DNA sequence: TGCGCCAGCAGCCACGAACAGGGATTCTACGAGCAGTACTTC.

The V and J genes are TRBV30 and TRBJ2-3; TRBD2 might be the D (6 bases). The CDR3 extends over 13 amino acids. V lost 8 bases and J 5 bases, leaving 17 bases between the germline ends. Germline-derived CDR1 and CDR2 are GTSNPN and SVGIG (reference sequence). DNA of the CDR3: TGTGCCAGCGGGCCAACGTTGGGAGATACGCAGTATTTT. This sequence encodes CASGPTLGDTQYF.

The chain uses TRBV29-1 and TRBJ1-2; D may be TRBD1 (5 bases). The V and J ends lost 0 bases and 5 bases respectively, with 13 bases between them. This CDR3 has 14 amino acids. Germline CDR1 SQVTM, CDR2 ANQGSEA. CDR3 loop: CSVEDPSGAYGYTF. The CDR3 nucleotides are TGCAGCGTTGAAGATCCAAGTGGGGCATATGGCTACACCTTC.

The V gene is TRBV9, the J gene TRBJ2-3, with a weak D call TRBD1 (6 bases). The CDR3 runs to 16 residues. Between the trimmed V and J ends, which lost 3 bases and 2 bases, there was a span of 16 bases. Looked up from germline, CDR1 is SGDLS and CDR2 is YYNGEE. The CDR3 spells CASSEGGTLATDTQYF. The DNA for the CDR3 is TGTGCCAGCAGCGAAGGGGGTACTCTAGCCACAGATACGCAGTATTTT.

This clone appeared a single time. The gene calls are TRBV2 and TRBJ2-3; the D gene is possibly TRBD1 (6 bases). CDR3 length: 14 amino acids. Germline V lookup: CDR1 SNHLY, CDR2 FYNNEI. V was pared by 7 bases and J by 0 bases, with 11 bases between. The CDR3 spells CASIGTRSTDTQYF. The CDR3 coding sequence is TGTGCCAGCATCGGGACACGTAGCACAGATACGCAGTATTTT.

The chain is built from TRBV19 and TRBJ1-2; D might be TRBD1 (6 bases). Trimming left V 6 bases short and J 4 bases short, with 21 bases between. Germline CDR1 reads LNHDA; CDR2 reads SQIVND (reference sequence). This CDR3 is built from 16 residues. The CDR3 DNA is TGTGCCAGTAGGGACACAGGGAAGCGGCTCGCCTATGGCTACACCTTC. Its protein is CASRDTGKRLAYGYTF.

The chain links TRBV4-2 to TRBJ2-6; the D is unclear. V was shortened by 5 bases and J by 0 bases, with 11 bases between the two germline ends. The germline V gene encodes CDR1 LGHNA and CDR2 YNFKEQ. The CDR3 extends over 16 amino acids. CDR3 sequence (DNA): TGTGCCAGCAGCTCTACAGTGGTCTCTGGGGCCAACGTCCTGACTTTC. Protein sequence: CASSSTVVSGANVLTF.

V usage is TRBV21-1 and J usage is TRBJ2-7; the table's D call, TRBD1, was not checked against the DNA. TRBV21-1 is a listed pseudogene. The CDR3 totals 14 residues. The CDR3 region has the DNA TGTGCCAGCATAAAGGGACAGGGGGTAGGCGAGCAGTACTTC. Amino acid sequence: CASIKGQGVGEQYF.

V gene TRBV7-2 combines with J gene TRBJ1-2; TRBD1 aligns across 11 bases. CDR1 SGHTA and CDR2 FQGNSA come from the germline V gene. Trimming at V came to 4 bases and at J to 6 bases, leaving 4 bases not matched to a gene. This CDR3 has 14 amino acids. CDR3 amino acids: CASSWTGGDDGYTF. The CDR3 DNA sequence: TGTGCCAGCAGCTGGACAGGGGGCGACGATGGCTACACCTTC.

The chain couples TRBV2 to TRBJ1-1, with no clear D. This CDR3 has 12 amino acids. Germline lookup yields CDR1 SNHLY and CDR2 FYNNEI. Trimming removed 3 bases at V and 7 bases at J, with 9 bases between. CDR3 nucleotide sequence: TGTGCCAGCAGTGACCCCCAGGATGAAGCTTTCTTT. Its protein product is CASSDPQDEAFF.

This chain connects TRBV30 to TRBJ1-2; D is possibly TRBD1 (6 bases). Trimming pared 0 bases from V and 3 bases from J, leaving 14 bases between. CDR3 length: 15 amino acids. CDR1 is GTSNPN, CDR2 SVGIG, per germline (reference sequence). The CDR3 loop is CAWSVPGAGDYGYTF. CDR3 nucleotide sequence: TGTGCCTGGAGTGTACCAGGGGCGGGGGACTATGGCTACACCTTC.

The chain recombines TRBV7-6 with TRBJ1-4, with a tentative D call TRBD1 (6 bases). From germline, CDR1 is SGHVS and CDR2 FNYEAQ. CDR3 length: 15 amino acids. V gave up 3 bases and J gave up 5 bases, with 13 bases separating them. The CDR3: CASSFGDRRNEKLFF. In DNA, the CDR3 is TGTGCCAGCAGCTTTGGAGACAGGAGGAATGAAAAACTGTTTTTT.

This chain joins TRBV5-1 and TRBJ2-7; 7 nucleotides match TRBD2. This CDR3 is 14 amino acids long. J gave up 4 bases and V 6 bases, and 10 bases lay outside the gene matches. Germline-derived CDR1 and CDR2 are SGHRS and YFSETQ. This CDR3 reads CASTYRRGSYEQYF. As DNA, the CDR3 is TGCGCCAGCACCTACCGGCGGGGGTCGTACGAGCAGTACTTC. Looking up the rest from reference TRBV5-1 and TRBJ2-7 gives the full variable domain: KAGVTQTPRYLIKTRGQQVTLSCSPISGHRSVSWYQQTPGQGLQFLFEYFSETQRNKGNFPGRFSGRQFSNSRSEMNVSTLELGDSALYLCASTYRRGSYEQYFGPGTRLTVT.

CDR3 in DNA: TGTGCCAGCAGCTCCTTATATAACGAGCAGTACTTC. Amino acids: CASSSLYNEQYF. This chain links TRBV7-2 with TRBJ2-7; D gene uncertain. This CDR3 is built from 12 residues. V was clipped by 4 bases and J by 5 bases, with 9 bases between them. The germline V gene encodes CDR1 SGHTA and CDR2 FQGNSA. The full variable domain, its missing parts supplied by reference TRBV7-2 and TRBJ2-7, is GAGVSQSPSNKVTEKGKDVELRCDPISGHTALYWYRQSLGQGLEFLIYFQGNSAPDKSGLPSDRFSAERTGGSVSTLTIQRTQQEDSAVYLCASSSLYNEQYFGPGTRLTVT.

The chain is built from TRBV28 and TRBJ1-2; D unclear. The CDR3 runs to 12 residues. From germline, CDR1 is MDHEN and CDR2 SYDVKM. Trimming left V 6 bases short and J 4 bases short, with 9 bases between. CDR3 sequence (DNA): TGTGCCAGCAGGGAGGTAGGCTATGGCTACACCTTC. Translation: CASREVGYGYTF.

V usage is TRBV15 and J usage is TRBJ1-1; unclear D gene. V was clipped by 4 bases and J by 3 bases, with 15 bases between them. This CDR3 spans 15 amino acids. CDR1 and CDR2 (germline): LNHNV, YYDKDF (reference sequence). CDR3 residues: CATSTYSSPYTEAFF. The CDR3 nucleotides are TGTGCCACCAGCACATACAGTTCACCCTACACTGAAGCTTTCTTT.

The V and J genes are TRBV2 and TRBJ1-5; weak D call: TRBD1 (5 bases). V was cut by 5 bases and J by 0 bases, with 14 bases left in between. This CDR3 has 16 amino acids. Germline V gene lookup returns CDR1 SNHLY and CDR2 FYNNEI. Here the CDR3 reads CASSLYQGDSNQPQHF. CDR3 DNA: TGTGCCAGCAGTCTCTACCAGGGTGATAGCAATCAGCCCCAGCATTTT.

The CDR3 DNA reads TGTGCCAGCAGGGCCGACAGGGCGGCTGAAGCTTTCTTT. It specifies CASRADRAAEAFF. This chain links TRBV6-1 with TRBJ1-1, with TRBD1 matching 7 bases. Germline lookup yields CDR1 MNHNS and CDR2 SASEGT. With 6 bases clipped from V and 6 bases from J, the junction kept 7 bases outside the gene matches. The CDR3 has 13 residues.

This chain connects TRBV15 to TRBJ2-7; D ambiguous. CDR1 is LNHNV, CDR2 YYDKDF, per germline (reference sequence). V was shortened by 0 bases and J by 0 bases, with 12 bases between the two germline ends. The CDR3 is made up of 16 amino acids. CDR3 loop: CATSRDPESLSYEQYF. In DNA, the CDR3 is TGTGCCACCAGCAGAGATCCCGAGAGTCTCTCCTACGAGCAGTACTTC.

Written as DNA, the CDR3 is TGCGCCAGCAGCCCTGGACAGACCTACGAGCAGTACTTC. Amino acid sequence: CASSPGQTYEQYF. The chain carries TRBV4-1 and TRBJ2-7; a weak D match, TRBD1 (6 bases). Trimming removed 4 bases at V and 2 bases at J, with 9 bases between. The CDR3 length is 13 residues. Germline CDR1 reads MGHRA; CDR2 reads YSYEKL.

V usage is TRBV4-1 and J usage is TRBJ2-7, with D possibly matching TRBD2 (5 bases). This CDR3 comprises 15 residues. V was trimmed by 2 bases and J by 6 bases, leaving 17 bases between them. Germline CDR1 and CDR2: MGHRA and YSYEKL. The CDR3 nucleotides are TGCGCCAGCAGCCAACCCCTGAAAGCTAGCTCCGAGCAGTACTTC. Protein product: CASSQPLKASSEQYF.

This chain joins TRBV4-1 and TRBJ2-6; the D is unclear. The ends were cut back, 4 bases at V and 2 bases at J, with 9 bases in the middle. The CDR3 runs to 15 residues. Germline V gene lookup returns CDR1 MGHRA and CDR2 YSYEKL. The CDR3 loop is CASSLVIAGANVLTF. In DNA form, the CDR3 reads TGCGCCAGCAGCCTCGTAATCGCTGGGGCCAACGTCCTGACTTTC.